This T cell receptor (beta chain) was recovered during a study of Ad26.COV2.S vaccination and SARS-CoV-2 variants. Across the study: Participant was drawn from the COV1001 Ad26.COV2.S trial arm.

As for this clone: The antigen is undetermined.

The treatment is: some 20 received Ad26.COV2.S at low or high dose, single or two shots; about five received placebo; per-sample allocation not given. Material that was analyzed had been drawn on day 63 after the first vaccine or placebo injection. In germline, CDR1 is SQVTM, CDR2 ANQGSEA. The CDR3 covers 14 residues. Trimming stripped 6 bases from V and 4 bases from J, with 18 bases between. Libraries were prepared by immunoSEQ multiplex PCR; TCRdb keeps only in-frame clonotypes and omits some of them. The sample yields roughly 330,000 clones, roughly 90% seen once. Study findings and constraints: Vaccinees reportedly had broad spike-specific CD8+ and CD4+ T cell responses. Using TCR breadth and depth analyses may have led to underestimated total T cell responses.

The clonotype was recovered from a person between 18 and 65 years old who received the Ad26.COV2.S COVID-19 vaccine or a placebo. The sample in question was peripheral blood, obtained in a trial of Ad26.COV2.S vaccine versus placebo. The V call is TRBV29-1, the J call TRBJ2-5, with D possibly TRBD1 on 7 matching bases. CDR3 DNA: TGCAGCGTCGGAGGAGGGGGCTTTGGAGAGACCCAGTACTTC. It specifies CSVGGGGFGETQYF.